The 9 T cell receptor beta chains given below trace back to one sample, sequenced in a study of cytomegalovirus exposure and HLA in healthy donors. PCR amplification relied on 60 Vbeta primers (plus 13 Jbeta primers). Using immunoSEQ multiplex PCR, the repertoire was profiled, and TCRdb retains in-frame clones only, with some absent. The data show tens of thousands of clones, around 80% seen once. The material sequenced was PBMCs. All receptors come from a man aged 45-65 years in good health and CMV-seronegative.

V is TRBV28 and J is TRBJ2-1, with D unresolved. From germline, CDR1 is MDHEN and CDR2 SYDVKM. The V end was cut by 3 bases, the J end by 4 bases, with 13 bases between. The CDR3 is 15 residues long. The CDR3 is CASSLSFLRYNEQFF. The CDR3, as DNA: TGTGCCAGCAGTTTGTCCTTCCTCAGGTACAATGAGCAGTTCTTC.

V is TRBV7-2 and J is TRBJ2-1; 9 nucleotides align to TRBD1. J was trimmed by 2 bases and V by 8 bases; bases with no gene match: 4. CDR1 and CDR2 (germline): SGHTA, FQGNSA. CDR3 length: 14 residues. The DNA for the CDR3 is TGTGCCAGCGGACGACAGGGGGCCTACAATGAGCAGTTCTTC. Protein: CASGRQGAYNEQFF.

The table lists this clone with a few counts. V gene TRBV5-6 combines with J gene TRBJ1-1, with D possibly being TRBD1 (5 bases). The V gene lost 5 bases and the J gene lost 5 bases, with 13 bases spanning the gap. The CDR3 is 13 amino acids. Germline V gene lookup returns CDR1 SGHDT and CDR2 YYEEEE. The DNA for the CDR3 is TGTGCCAGCAGTAGAGATCCAGGGACTGAAGCTTTCTTT. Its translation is CASSRDPGTEAFF.

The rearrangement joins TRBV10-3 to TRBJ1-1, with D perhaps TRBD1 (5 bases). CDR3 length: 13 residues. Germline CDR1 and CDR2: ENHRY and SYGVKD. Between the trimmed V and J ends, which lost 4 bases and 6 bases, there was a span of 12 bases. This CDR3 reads CAISGVQGAEAFF. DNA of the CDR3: TGTGCCATCAGTGGGGTGCAGGGTGCTGAAGCTTTCTTT.

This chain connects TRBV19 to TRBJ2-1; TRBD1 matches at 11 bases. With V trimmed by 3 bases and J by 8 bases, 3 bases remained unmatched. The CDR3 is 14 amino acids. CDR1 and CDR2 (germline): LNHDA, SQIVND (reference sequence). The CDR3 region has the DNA TGTGCCAGTAGTATTGGGACAGGGGGGGATGAGCAGTTCTTC. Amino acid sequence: CASSIGTGGDEQFF.

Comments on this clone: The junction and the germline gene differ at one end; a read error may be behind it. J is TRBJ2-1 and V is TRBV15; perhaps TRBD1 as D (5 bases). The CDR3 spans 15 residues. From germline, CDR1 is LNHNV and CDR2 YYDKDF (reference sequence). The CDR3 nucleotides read TGTGCCACCAGCCGAGAGACATCCCAGGGCAATGAGCAGTTCTTC. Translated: CATSRETSQGNEQFF.

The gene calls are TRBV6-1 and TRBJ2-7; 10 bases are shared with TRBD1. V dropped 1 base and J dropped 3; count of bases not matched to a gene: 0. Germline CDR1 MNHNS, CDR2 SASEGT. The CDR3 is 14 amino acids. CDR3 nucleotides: TGTGCCAGCAGTGAAGGGACAGGGGGCTACGAGCAGTACTTC. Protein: CASSEGTGGYEQYF.

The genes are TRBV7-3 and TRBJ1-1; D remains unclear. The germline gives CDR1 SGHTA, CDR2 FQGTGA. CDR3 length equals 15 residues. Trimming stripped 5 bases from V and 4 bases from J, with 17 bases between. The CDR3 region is CASSLLGFGVTEAFF. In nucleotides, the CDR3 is TGTGCCAGCAGCCTCCTAGGTTTCGGGGTCACTGAAGCTTTCTTT.

The CDR3 loop is CASSRAQGGEKLFF. CDR3 in DNA: TGTGCCAGCTCCCGGGCACAGGGTGGTGAAAAACTGTTTTTT. The rearrangement uses TRBV18 and TRBJ1-4; perhaps TRBD1 as D (6 bases). CDR1 is KGHSH and CDR2 is LQKENI in the germline V gene. Trimming cost V 6 bases and J 7 bases, with 15 bases left between them. CDR3 length: 14 amino acids.